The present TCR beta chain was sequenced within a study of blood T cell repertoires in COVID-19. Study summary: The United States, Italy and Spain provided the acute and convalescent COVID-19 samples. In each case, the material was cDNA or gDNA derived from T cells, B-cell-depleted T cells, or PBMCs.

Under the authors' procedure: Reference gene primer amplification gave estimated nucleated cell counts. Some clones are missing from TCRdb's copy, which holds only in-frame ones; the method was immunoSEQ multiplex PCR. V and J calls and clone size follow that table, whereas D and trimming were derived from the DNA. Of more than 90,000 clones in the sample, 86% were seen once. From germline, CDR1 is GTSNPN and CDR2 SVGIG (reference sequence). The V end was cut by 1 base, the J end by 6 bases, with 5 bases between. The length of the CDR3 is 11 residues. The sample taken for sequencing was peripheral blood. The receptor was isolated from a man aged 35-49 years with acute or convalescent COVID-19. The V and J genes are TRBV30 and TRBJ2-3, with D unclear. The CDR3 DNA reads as TGTGCCTGGAGTGGTCCGGATACGCAGTATTTT. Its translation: CAWSGPDTQYF.